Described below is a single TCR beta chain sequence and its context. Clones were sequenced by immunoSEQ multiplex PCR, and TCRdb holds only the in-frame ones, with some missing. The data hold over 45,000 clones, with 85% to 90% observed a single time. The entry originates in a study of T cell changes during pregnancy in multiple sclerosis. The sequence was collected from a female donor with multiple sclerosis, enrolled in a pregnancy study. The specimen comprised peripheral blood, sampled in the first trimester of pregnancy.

The CDR3 nucleotides read TGTGCCAGCAGCCTACAGGGTCTCGGCCAGCCCCAGCATTTT. Protein product: CASSLQGLGQPQHF. The chain joins TRBV2 to TRBJ1-5; possibly TRBD1 for D (6 bases). Trimming stripped 6 bases from V and 7 bases from J, with 16 bases between. The length of the CDR3 is 14 residues. Germline assignment: CDR1 SNHLY and CDR2 FYNNEI.